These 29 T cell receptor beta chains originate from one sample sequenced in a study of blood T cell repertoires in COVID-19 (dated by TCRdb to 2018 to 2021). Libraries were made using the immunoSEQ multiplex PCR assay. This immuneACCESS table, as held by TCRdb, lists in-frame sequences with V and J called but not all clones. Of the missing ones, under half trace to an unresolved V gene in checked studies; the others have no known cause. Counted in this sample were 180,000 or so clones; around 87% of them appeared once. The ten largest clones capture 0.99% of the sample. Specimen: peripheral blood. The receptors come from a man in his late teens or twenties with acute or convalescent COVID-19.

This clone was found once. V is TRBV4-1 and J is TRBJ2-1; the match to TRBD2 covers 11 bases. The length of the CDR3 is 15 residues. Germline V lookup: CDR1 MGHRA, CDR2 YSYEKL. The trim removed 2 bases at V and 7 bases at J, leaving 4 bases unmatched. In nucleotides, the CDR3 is TGCGCCAGCAGCCAAACTAGCGGGGGTGGTAATGAGCAGTTCTTC. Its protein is CASSQTSGGGNEQFF.

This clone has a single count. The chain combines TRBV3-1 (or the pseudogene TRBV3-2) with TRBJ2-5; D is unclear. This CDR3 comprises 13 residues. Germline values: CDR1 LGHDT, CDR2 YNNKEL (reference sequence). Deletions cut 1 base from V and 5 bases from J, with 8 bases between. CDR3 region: CASSQAQRETQYF. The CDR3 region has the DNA TGTGCCAGCAGCCAAGCCCAGAGGGAGACCCAGTACTTC.

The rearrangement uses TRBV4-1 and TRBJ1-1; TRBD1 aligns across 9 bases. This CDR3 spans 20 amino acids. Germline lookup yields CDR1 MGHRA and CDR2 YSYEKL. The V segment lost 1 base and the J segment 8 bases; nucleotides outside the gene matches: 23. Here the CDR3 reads CASSQGTFAGQGPLRFEAFF. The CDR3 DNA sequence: TGCGCCAGCAGCCAAGGGACATTCGCGGGACAGGGTCCCCTTCGATTCGAAGCTTTCTTT.

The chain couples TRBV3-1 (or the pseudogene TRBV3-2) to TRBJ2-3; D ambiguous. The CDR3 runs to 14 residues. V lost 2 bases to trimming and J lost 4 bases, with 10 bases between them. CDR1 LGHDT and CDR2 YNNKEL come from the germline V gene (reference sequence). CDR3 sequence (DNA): TGTGCCAGCAGCCAAAACATCGCCCCAGATACGCAGTATTTT. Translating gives CASSQNIAPDTQYF.

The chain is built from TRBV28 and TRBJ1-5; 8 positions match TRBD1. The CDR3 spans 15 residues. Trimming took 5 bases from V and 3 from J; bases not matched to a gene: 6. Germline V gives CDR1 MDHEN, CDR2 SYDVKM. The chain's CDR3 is CASSVARGHNQPQHF. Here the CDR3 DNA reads TGTGCCAGCAGTGTTGCCAGGGGGCACAATCAGCCCCAGCATTTT.

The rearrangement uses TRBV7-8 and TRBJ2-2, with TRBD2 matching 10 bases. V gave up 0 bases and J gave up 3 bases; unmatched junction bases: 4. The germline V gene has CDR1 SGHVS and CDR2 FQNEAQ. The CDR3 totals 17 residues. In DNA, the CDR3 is TGTGCCAGCAGCTTAGCGGTAACTAGCGGGGACACCGGGGAGCTGTTTTTT. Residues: CASSLAVTSGDTGELFF.

The CDR3 protein is CASSGQGGADTQYF. DNA of the CDR3: TGTGCCAGCAGTGGGCAGGGAGGGGCAGATACGCAGTATTTT. The rearrangement uses TRBV6-4 and TRBJ2-3, with 7 bases lining up with TRBD2. This CDR3 is 14 amino acids long. CDR1 and CDR2 (germline): MRHNA, SNTAGT. V was pared by 4 bases and J by 4 bases, with 5 bases of the junction left unmatched.

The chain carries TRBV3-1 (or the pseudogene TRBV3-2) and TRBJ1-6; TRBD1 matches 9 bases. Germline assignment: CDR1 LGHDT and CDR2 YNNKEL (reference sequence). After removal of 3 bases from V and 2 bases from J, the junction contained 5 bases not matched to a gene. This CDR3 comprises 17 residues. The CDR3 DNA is TGTGCCAGCAGCCATTTTGGACAGGGGACCTATAATTCACCCCTCCACTTT. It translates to CASSHFGQGTYNSPLHF.

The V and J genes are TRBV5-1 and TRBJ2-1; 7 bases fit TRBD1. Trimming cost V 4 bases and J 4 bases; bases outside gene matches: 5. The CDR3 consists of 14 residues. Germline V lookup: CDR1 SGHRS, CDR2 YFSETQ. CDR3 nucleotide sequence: TGCGCCAGCAGCGAACCGGACAGGTACAATGAGCAGTTCTTC. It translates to CASSEPDRYNEQFF.

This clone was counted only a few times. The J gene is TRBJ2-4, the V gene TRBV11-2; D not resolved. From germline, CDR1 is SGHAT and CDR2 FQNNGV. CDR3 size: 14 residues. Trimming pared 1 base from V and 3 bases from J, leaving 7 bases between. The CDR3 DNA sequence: TGTGCCAGCAGCTTAGTTTTAGTCAAAAACATTCAGTACTTC. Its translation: CASSLVLVKNIQYF.

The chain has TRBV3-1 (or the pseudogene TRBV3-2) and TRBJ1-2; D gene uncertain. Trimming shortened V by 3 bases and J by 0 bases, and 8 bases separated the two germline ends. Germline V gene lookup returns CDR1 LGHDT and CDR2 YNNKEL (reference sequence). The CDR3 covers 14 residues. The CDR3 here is CASSHTRPNYGYTF. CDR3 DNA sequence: TGTGCCAGCAGCCATACTAGACCTAACTATGGCTACACCTTC.

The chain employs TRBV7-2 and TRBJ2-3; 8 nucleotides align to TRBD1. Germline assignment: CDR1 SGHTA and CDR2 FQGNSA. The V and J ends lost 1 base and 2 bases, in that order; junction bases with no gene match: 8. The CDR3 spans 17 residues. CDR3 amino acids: CASSLVPGGLTTDTQYF. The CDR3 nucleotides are TGTGCCAGCAGCTTAGTCCCAGGGGGCCTTACCACAGATACGCAGTATTTT.

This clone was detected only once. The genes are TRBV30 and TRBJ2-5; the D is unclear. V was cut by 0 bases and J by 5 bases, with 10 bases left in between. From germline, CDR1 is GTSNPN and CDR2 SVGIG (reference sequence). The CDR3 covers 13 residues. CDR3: CAWSVHGSETQYF. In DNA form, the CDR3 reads TGTGCCTGGAGTGTTCACGGGTCGGAGACCCAGTACTTC.

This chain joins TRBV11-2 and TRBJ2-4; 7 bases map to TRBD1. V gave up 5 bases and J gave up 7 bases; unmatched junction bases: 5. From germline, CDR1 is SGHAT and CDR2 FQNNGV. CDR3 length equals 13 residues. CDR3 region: CASSQTGLNIQYF. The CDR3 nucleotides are TGTGCCAGCAGCCAGACAGGGCTTAACATTCAGTACTTC.

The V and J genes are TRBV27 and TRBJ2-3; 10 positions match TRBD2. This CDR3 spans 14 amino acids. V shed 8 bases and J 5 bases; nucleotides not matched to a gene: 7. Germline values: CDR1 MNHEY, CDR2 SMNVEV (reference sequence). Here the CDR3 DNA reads TGTGCCAGCTCGTCTAGCGGGGGAGGAGATACGCAGTATTTT. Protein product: CASSSSGGGDTQYF.

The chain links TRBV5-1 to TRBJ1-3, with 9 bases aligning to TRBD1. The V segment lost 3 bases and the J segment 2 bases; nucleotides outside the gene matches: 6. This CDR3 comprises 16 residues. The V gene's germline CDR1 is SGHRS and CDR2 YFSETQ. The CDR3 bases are TGCGCCAGCAGCTGGGGGGACAGGGATGCTGGAAACACCATATATTTT. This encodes CASSWGDRDAGNTIYF.

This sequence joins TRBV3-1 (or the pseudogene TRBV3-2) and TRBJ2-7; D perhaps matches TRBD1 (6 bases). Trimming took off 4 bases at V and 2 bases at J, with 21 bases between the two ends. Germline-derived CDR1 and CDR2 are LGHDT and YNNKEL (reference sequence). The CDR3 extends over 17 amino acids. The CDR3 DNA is TGTGCCAGCAGCCCATTTTCCGGGACACCGAGGACCTACGAGCAGTACTTC. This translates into CASSPFSGTPRTYEQYF.

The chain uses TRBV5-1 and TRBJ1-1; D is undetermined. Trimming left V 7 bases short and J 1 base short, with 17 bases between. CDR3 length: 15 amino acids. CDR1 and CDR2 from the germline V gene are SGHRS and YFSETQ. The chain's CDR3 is CASRQVLQKNTEAFF. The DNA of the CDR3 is TGCGCCAGCCGCCAGGTCCTACAGAAGAACACTGAAGCTTTCTTT.

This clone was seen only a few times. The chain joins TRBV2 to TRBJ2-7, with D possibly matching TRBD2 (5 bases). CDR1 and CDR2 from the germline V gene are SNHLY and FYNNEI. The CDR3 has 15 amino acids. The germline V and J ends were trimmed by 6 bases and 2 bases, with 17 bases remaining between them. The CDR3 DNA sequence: TGTGCCAGCAGGGTCAATCTAGCTCGAACCTACGAGCAGTACTTC. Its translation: CASRVNLARTYEQYF.

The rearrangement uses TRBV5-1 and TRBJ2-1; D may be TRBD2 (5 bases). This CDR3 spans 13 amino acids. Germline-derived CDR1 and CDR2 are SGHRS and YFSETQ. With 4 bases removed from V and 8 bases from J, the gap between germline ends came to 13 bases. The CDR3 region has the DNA TGCGCCAGCAGCGTACCCGGACTGTATGAGCAGTTCTTC. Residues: CASSVPGLYEQFF.

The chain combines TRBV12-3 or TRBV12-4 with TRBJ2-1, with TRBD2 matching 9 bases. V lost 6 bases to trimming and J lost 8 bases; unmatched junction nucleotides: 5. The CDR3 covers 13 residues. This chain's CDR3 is CASSRGGADEQFF. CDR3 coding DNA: TGTGCCAGCAGCCGCGGGGGGGCCGATGAGCAGTTCTTC.

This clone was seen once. The CDR3 DNA sequence: TGTGCCAGCAGAGATAGAGTCGCAGGGACCTACGAGCAGTACGTC. Its translation: CASRDRVAGTYEQYV. The chain combines TRBV27 with TRBJ2-7; a weak D match, TRBD1 (5 bases). V lost 6 bases and J lost 2, with 17 bases in between. The CDR3 totals 15 residues. Germline lookup yields CDR1 MNHEY and CDR2 SMNVEV (reference sequence).

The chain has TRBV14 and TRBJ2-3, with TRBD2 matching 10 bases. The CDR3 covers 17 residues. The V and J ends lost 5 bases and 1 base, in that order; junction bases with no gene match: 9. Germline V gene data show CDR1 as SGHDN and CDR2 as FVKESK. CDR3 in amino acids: CASSNPKGLARTDTQYF. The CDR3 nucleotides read TGTGCCAGCAGCAATCCAAAGGGACTAGCGCGCACAGATACGCAGTATTTT. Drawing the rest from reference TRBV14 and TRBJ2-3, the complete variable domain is EAGVTQFPSHSVIEKGQTVTLRCDPISGHDNLYWYRRVMGKEIKFLLHFVKESKQDESGMPNNRFLAERTGGTYSTLKVQPAELEDSGVYFCASSNPKGLARTDTQYFGPGTRLTVL.

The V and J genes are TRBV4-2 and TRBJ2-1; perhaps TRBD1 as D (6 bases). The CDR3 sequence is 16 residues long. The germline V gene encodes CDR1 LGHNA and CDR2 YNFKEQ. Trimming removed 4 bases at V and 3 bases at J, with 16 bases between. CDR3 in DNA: TGTGCCAGCAGCCGAACCGGGACACAATTCTACAATGAGCAGTTCTTC. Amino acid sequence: CASSRTGTQFYNEQFF.

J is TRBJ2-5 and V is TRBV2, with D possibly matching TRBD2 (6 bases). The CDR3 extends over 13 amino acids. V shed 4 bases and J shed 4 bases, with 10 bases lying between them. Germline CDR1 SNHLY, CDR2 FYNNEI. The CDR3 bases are TGTGCCAGCAGTGGGGGACTTAGAGAGACCCAGTACTTC. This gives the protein CASSGGLRETQYF.

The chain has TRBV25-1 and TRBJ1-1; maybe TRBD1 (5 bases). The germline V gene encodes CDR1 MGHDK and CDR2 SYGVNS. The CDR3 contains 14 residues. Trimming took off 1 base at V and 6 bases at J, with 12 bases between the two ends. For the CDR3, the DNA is TGTGCCAGCAGTGAATTAGGGGAAGACTCTGAAGCTTTCTTT. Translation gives CASSELGEDSEAFF.

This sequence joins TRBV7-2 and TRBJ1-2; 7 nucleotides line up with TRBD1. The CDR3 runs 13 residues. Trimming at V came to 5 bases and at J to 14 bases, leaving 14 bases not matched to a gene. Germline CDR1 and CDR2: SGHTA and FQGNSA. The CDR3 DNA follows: TGTGCCAGCAGCCATAAGAGACAGGGTCCTTTGACCTTC. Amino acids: CASSHKRQGPLTF.

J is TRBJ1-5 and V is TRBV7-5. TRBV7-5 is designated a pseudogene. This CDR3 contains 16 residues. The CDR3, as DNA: TGTGTCAGAAGCTTACCGAGGCAGAATAGCAATCAGCCCCAGCATTTT. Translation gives CVRSLPRQNSNQPQHF.

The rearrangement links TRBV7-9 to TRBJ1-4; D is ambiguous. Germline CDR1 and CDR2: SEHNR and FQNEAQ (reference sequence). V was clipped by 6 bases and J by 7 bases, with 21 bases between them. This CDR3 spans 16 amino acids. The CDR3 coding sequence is TGTGCCAGCAGAAGCCATCCTCGGGAGGAGGCTGAAAAACTGTTTTTT. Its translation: CASRSHPREEAEKLFF.